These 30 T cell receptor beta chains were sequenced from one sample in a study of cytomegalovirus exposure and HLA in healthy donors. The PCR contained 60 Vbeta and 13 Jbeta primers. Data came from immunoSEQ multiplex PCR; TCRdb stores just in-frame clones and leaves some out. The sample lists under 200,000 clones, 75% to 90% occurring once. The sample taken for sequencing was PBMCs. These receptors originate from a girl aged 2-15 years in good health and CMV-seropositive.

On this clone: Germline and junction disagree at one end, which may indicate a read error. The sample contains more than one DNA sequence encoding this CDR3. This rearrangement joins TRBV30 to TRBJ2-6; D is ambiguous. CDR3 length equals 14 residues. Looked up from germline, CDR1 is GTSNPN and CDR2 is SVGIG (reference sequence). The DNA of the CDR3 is TGCGCCTGGAGTGTACAGTCTGGGGCCAACGTCCTGACTTTC. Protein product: CAWSVQSGANVLTF.

This CDR3 is CASSTREGWTEAFF. The CDR3 DNA reads TGTGCCAGCAGTACCCGGGAGGGTTGGACTGAAGCTTTCTTT. The J gene is TRBJ1-1, the V gene TRBV6-5; D gene ambiguous. The CDR3 spans 14 residues. The ends were cut back, 5 bases at V and 5 bases at J, with 15 bases in the middle. Germline V gives CDR1 MNHEY, CDR2 SVGAGI.

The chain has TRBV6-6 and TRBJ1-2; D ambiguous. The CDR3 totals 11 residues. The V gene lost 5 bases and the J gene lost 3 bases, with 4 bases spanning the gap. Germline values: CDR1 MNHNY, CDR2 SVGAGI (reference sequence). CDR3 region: CASSPDYGYTF. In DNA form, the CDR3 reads TGTGCCAGCAGTCCCGACTATGGCTACACCTTC.

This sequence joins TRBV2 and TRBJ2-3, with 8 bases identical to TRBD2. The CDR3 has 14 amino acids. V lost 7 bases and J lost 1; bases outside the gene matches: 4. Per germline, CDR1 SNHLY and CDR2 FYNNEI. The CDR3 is CASMLSGGTDTQYF. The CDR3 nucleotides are TGTGCCAGCATGCTTAGCGGGGGCACAGATACGCAGTATTTT.

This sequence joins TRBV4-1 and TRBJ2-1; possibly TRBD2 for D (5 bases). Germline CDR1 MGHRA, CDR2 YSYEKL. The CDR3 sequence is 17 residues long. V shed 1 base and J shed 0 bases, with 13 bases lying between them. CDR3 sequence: CASSQANLGSSYNEQFF. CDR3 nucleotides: TGCGCCAGCAGCCAAGCAAATCTTGGGAGCTCCTACAATGAGCAGTTCTTC.

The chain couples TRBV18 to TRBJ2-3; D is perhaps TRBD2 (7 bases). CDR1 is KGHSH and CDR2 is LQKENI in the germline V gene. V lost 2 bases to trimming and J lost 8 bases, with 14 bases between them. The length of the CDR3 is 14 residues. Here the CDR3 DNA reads TGTGCCAGCTCACCAGGGACATCGGGGGGTACGCAGTATTTT. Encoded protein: CASSPGTSGGTQYF.

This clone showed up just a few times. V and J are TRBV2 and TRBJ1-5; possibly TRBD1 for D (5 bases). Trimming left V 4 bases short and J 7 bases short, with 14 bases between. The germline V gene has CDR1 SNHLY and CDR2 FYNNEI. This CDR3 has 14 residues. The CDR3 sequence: CASSVSGGDQPQHF. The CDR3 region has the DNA TGTGCCAGCAGTGTCTCAGGAGGGGACCAGCCCCAGCATTTT.

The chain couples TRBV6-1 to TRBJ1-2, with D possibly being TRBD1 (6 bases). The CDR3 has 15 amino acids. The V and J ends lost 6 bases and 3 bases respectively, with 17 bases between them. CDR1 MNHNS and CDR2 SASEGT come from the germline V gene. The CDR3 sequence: CASRGGAGRYYGYTF. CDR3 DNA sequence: TGTGCCAGCAGGGGGGGGGCGGGAAGATACTATGGCTACACCTTC.

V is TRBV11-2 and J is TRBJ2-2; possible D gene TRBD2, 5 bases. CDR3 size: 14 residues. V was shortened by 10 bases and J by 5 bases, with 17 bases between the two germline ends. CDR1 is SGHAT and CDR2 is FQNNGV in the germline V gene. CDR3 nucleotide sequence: TGTGCCACCGAGGGAGCTAGCCGTACCGGGGAGCTGTTTTTT. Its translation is CATEGASRTGELFF.

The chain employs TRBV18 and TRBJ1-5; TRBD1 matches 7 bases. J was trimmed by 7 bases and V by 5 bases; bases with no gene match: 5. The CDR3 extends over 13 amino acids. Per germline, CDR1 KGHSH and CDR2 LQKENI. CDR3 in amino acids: CASSVTGDQPQHF. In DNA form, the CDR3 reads TGTGCCAGCTCAGTTACAGGGGACCAGCCCCAGCATTTT. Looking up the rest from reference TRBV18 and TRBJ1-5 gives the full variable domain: NAGVMQNPRHLVRRRGQEARLRCSPMKGHSHVYWYRQLPEEGLKFMVYLQKENIIDESGMPKERFSAEFPKEGPSILRIQQVVRGDSAAYFCASSVTGDQPQHFGDGTRLSIL.

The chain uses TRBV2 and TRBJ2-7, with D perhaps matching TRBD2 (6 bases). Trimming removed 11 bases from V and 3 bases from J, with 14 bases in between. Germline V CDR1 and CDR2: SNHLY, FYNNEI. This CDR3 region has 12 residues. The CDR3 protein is CAAHGSYYEQYF. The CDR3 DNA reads TGTGCCGCCCACGGGAGCTACTACGAGCAGTACTTC.

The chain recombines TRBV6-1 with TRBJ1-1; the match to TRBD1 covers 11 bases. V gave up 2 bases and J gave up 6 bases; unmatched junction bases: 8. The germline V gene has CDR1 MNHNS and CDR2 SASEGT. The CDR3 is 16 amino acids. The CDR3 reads CASSEWTGGGIPEAFF. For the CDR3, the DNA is TGTGCCAGCAGTGAATGGACAGGGGGCGGGATCCCTGAAGCTTTCTTT.

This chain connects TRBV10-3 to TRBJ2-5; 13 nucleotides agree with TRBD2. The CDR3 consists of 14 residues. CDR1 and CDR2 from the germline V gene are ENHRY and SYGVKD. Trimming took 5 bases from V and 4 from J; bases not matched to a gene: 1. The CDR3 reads CAISRLAGGETQYF. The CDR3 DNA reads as TGTGCCATCAGTCGACTAGCGGGAGGAGAGACCCAGTACTTC.

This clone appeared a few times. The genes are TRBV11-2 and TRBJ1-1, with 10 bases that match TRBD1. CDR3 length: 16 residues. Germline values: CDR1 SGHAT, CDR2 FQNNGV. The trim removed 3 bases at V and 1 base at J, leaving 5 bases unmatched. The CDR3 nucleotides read TGTGCCAGCAGCTTCCCGGGACAGGGGAGGAACACTGAAGCTTTCTTT. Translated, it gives CASSFPGQGRNTEAFF.

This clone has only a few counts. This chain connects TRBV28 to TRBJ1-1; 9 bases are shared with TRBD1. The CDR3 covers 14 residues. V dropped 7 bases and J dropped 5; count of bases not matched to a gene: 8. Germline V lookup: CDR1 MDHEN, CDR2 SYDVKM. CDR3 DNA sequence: TGTGCCAGCAAATTGAACAGGGGGCGAACTGAAGCTTTCTTT. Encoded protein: CASKLNRGRTEAFF.

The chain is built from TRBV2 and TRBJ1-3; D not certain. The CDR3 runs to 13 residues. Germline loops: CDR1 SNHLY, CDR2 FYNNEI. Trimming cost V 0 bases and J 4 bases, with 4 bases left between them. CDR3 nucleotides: TGTGCCAGCAGTGAAGCCCCGGGAAACACCATATATTTT. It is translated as CASSEAPGNTIYF.

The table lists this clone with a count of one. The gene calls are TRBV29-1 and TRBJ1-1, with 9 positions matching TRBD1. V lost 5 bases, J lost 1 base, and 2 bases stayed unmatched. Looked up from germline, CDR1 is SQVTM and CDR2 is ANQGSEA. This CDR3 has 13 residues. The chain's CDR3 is CSVTGGGNTEAFF. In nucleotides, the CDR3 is TGCAGCGTTACAGGGGGCGGGAACACTGAAGCTTTCTTT.

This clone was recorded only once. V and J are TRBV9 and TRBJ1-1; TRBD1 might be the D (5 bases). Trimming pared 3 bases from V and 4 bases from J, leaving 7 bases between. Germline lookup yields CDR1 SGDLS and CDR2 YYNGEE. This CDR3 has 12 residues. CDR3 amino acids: CASSAGGTEAFF. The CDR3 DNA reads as TGTGCCAGCAGCGCCGGGGGCACTGAAGCTTTCTTT.

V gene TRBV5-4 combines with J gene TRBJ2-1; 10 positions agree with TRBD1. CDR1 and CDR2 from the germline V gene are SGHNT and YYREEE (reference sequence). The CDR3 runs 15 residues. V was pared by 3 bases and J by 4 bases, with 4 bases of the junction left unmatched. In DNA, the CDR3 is TGTGCCAGCAGCTCGGGGGACAGGGGTTACAATGAGCAGTTCTTC. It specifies CASSSGDRGYNEQFF.

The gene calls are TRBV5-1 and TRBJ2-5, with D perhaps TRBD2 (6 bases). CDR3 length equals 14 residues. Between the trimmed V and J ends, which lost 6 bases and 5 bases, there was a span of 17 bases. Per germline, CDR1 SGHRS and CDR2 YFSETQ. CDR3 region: CASKPMEGMETQYF. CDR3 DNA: TGCGCCAGCAAACCAATGGAGGGAATGGAGACCCAGTACTTC.

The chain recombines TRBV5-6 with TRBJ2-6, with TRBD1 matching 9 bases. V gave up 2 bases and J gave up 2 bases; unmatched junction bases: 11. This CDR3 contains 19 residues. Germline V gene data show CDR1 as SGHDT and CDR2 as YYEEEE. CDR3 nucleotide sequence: TGTGCCAGCAGCTTTCGGGTTTTGACAGGGGGACCTGGGGCCAACGTCCTGACTTTC. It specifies CASSFRVLTGGPGANVLTF.

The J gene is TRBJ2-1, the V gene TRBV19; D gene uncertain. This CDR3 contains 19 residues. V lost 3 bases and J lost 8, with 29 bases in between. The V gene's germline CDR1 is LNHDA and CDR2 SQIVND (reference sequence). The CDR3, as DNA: TGTGCCAGTAGTATTATAAAGCGCTCAAGCCCTATTACAAACGATGAGCAGTTCTTC. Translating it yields CASSIIKRSSPITNDEQFF.

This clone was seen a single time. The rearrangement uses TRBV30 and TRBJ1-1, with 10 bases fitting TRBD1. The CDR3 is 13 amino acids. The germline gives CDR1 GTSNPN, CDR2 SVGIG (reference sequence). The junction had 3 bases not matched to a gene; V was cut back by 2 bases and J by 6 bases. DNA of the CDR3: TGTGCCTGGAGTCGACAGGGGGCCGCTGAAGCTTTCTTT. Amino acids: CAWSRQGAAEAFF.

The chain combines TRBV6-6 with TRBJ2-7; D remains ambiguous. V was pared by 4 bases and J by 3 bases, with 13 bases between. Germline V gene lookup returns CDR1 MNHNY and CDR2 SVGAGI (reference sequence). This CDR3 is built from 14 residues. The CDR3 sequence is CASSLSELNYEQYF. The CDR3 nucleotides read TGTGCCAGCAGTTTATCAGAATTGAACTACGAGCAGTACTTC.

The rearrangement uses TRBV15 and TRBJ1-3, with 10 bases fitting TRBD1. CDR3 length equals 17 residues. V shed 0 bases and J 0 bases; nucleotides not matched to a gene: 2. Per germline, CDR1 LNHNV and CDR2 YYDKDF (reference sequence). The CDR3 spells CATSRDGTGASGNTIYF. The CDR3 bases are TGTGCCACCAGCAGAGACGGGACAGGGGCCTCTGGAAACACCATATATTTT.

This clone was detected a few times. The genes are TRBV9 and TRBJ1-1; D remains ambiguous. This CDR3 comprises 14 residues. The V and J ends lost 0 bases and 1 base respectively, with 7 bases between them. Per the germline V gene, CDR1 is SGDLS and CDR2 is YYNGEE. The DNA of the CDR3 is TGTGCCAGCAGCGTAGGGGCAGAGAACACTGAAGCTTTCTTT. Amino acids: CASSVGAENTEAFF.

In nucleotides, the CDR3 is TGTGCCAGCAGTCCAGCAGGGGACGAGCAGTACTTC. This sequence encodes CASSPAGDEQYF. The chain couples TRBV28 to TRBJ2-7; D is perhaps TRBD1 (6 bases). The V gene lost 5 bases and the J gene lost 5 bases, with 10 bases spanning the gap. The CDR3 has 12 residues. Germline V gene sequence: CDR1 MDHEN, CDR2 SYDVKM.

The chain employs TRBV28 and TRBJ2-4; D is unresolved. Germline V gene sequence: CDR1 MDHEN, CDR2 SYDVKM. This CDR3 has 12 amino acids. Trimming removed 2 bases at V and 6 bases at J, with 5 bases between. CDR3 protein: CASSLLGNIQYF. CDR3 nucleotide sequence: TGTGCCAGCAGTTTACTAGGAAACATTCAGTACTTC.

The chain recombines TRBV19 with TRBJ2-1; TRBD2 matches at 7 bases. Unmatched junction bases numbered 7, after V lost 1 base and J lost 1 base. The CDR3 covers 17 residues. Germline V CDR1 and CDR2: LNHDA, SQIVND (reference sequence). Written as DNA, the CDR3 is TGTGCCAGTAGTATAGGGGGGGGACCCATTTCCTACAATGAGCAGTTCTTC. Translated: CASSIGGGPISYNEQFF.

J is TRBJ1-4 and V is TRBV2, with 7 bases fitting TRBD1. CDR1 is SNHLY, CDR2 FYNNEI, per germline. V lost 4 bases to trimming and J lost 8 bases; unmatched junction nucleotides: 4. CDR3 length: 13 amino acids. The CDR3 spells CASSGPRGEKLFF. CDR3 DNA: TGTGCCAGCAGTGGGCCCAGGGGGGAAAAACTGTTTTTT.